This is a list of T cell receptor beta chains from one sample in a study of PD-1 blockade in classical Hodgkin lymphoma. The protocol was immunoSEQ multiplex PCR, while the TCRdb copy is restricted to in-frame clones and leaves out a portion. The data contain roughly 10,000 clones, 80% to 85% of them seen just once; the ten biggest clones take up approximately 1.5%. Here the sequenced sample was CD4+ T cells from blood, taken before the fourth cycle of nivolumab. The receptors were gathered from a human donor with classical Hodgkin lymphoma. Both conserved end residues are part of each CDR3. The D gene is left open where the match is weak. Clone size, where shown, is once, few, many, or a class for clones that have expanded.

J gene,D gene,V gene,clone size,CDR3 protein,CDR3 DNA
TRBJ1-2,NA,TRBV19,NA,CASSIGQAARGYTF,TGTGCCAGTAGTATTGGCCAGGCGGCGCGGGGCTACACCTTC
TRBJ1-2,TRBD1,TRBV18,few,CASSPDREGYTF,TGTGCCAGCTCACCGGACAGGGAGGGCTACACCTTC
TRBJ2-7,NA,TRBV12-2,NA,CAVRSGGGYEQYF,TGTGCAGTAAGGAGCGGGGGGGGCTACGAGCAGTACTTC
TRBJ2-1,TRBD1,TRBV7-3,NA,CASSPAGDSYNEQFF,TGTGCCAGCAGCCCCGCCGGGGACAGCTACAATGAGCAGTTCTTC
TRBJ2-1,TRBD2,TRBV5-1,NA,CASSLMGEGEQFF,TGCGCCAGCAGCTTGATGGGGGAGGGTGAGCAGTTCTTC
TRBJ1-5,NA,TRBV2,few,CASSGQNQPQHF,TGTGCCAGCAGTGGACAGAATCAGCCCCAGCATTTT
TRBJ1-2,NA,TRBV29-1,few,CSVLGQPPNGYTF,TGCAGCGTTCTAGGACAGCCCCCTAATGGCTACACCTTC
TRBJ2-7,NA,TRBV4-3,NA,CASSQGLLNYEQYF,TGCGCCAGCAGCCAAGGCCTCCTGAACTACGAGCAGTACTTC
TRBJ2-2,NA,TRBV7-2,NA,CASSFGNTGELFF,TGTGCCAGCAGCTTCGGCAACACCGGGGAGCTGTTTTTT
TRBJ1-2,NA,TRBV11-2,few,CASSLGTVGGYTF,TGTGCCAGCAGCTTAGGAACAGTGGGCGGCTACACCTTC
TRBJ2-3,TRBD2,TRBV13,NA,CASSLLAGGRDTQYF,TGTGCCAGTTCCTTACTAGCGGGGGGTAGAGATACGCAGTATTTT
TRBJ2-5,NA,TRBV6-4,few,CASRVTRVCYETQYF,TGTGCCAGCAGGGTTACTAGGGTGTGTTACGAGACCCAGTACTTC
TRBJ2-1,NA,TRBV5-1,NA,CASSLSTLGLYNEQFF,TGCGCCAGCAGCTTGAGTACTTTAGGCTTGTACAATGAGCAGTTCTTC
TRBJ1-1,TRBD1,TRBV10-3,NA,CAISEGTGVFEAFF,TGTGCCATCAGTGAGGGGACAGGGGTGTTTGAAGCTTTCTTT
TRBJ1-3,TRBD1,TRBV27,NA,CASSPIGQASSGNTIYF,TGTGCCAGCAGTCCTATCGGACAGGCGTCCTCTGGAAACACCATATATTTT
TRBJ1-5,NA,TRBV6-1,NA,CASSEGDERPQHF,TGTGCCAGCAGTGAGGGGGACGAAAGGCCCCAGCATTTT
TRBJ2-1,TRBD1,TRBV6-5,NA,CASSYLGDRGKNEQFF,TGTGCCAGCAGTTATTTGGGGGACAGGGGTAAAAATGAGCAGTTCTTC
TRBJ2-2,TRBD1,TRBV5-6,NA,CASSLASLVAGGVSGELFF,TGTGCCAGCAGCTTGGCCTCTTTGGTGGCAGGGGGAGTATCCGGGGAGCTGTTTTTT